This T cell receptor beta chain was documented in a study of T cell responses to AZD1222 COVID-19 vaccine (dated by TCRdb to the early 2020s). Study-level background: AZD1222 recipients with second doses at about 4 weeks or about 12 weeks were pooled, because spike-specific TCR depth and breadth did not differ between schedules. A total of 230 to 250 trial participants underwent TCR sequencing, of whom around 210 had received two doses of AZD1222 and 26 had received two doses of the MenACWY control vaccine. Enrollment into the trials was organized by age into subgroups of 18-55, 56-69 and 70-plus years, and those subgroups contained roughly 150, 30 and 60 TCR-sequenced participants, respectively. General study outcomes and caveats: The 56-69-year group was small, and its depth increase did not reach significance, likely because of low power. A significant rise in spike-specific TCR breadth and depth was observed after two AZD1222 doses relative to day 0 and relative to MenACWY recipients. Participants were mostly white British, with more females than males. The authors suggested clonal diversity may have been underestimated. Only five or six AZD1222 recipients were SARS-CoV-2 seropositive at baseline, limiting conclusions about previously exposed vaccinees. Nearly half of unique spike-specific TCRs reportedly recognized epitopes outside regions mutated in the B.1.351 and B.1.1.7 variants. Because no day 14 peak-response samples were available, repertoires were characterized only after the peak T cell response. CD4 TCRs associated with the vaccine covered the entire spike protein, and the dominant responses were in regions 160-218 and 743-854.

The CDR3 regions of human TCRbeta chains were analyzed by immunosequencing. The study's own analysis went as follows. Repertoire TCRs were matched against a reference library of SARS-CoV-2-specific TCRs generated with the MIRA antigen-specificity platform. Breadth was defined as the fraction of unique TCRs that were SARS-CoV-2-associated. Depth was defined as the fraction of total T cells that were SARS-CoV-2-associated. Using the MIRA data, every spike-specific TCR was mapped to the spike region that the TCR reacted to and assigned to either a CD4 or a CD8 class. Log10-transformed breadth and depth values were compared by one-way ANOVA with Sidak's multiple comparisons tests. TCRdb provides this immuneACCESS table in a form limited to in-frame rearrangements. Some clones are lacking; in checked studies, under half of them reflect an unresolved V gene, and why the rest are absent is not known. V, J and clone size derive from that table, while D and trimming were established from the DNA sequence. This sample lists 95,000 to 150,000 clones; roughly 90% were detected once. Together, the top ten hold over 3% of the sample.

From its cysteine to its phenylalanine, the CDR3 spans 15 amino acids. CDR3 DNA is the only sequence kept; it has 45 bases, read in frame from the first base. Germline trimming: 5 bases from V, 0 bases from J; junction bases outside gene matches: 5. From a lookup of the germline V gene, CDR1 and CDR2 are ENHRY and SYGVKD. A note on this clone: Its antigen is unknown. No quality values exist for individual bases; no much larger clone is one base distant.

Interpreted using the paper, the time point label stands for: baseline before first vaccination. The vaccinee samples were drawn from two UK trials, COV001 and COV002, one of which was a single-blind randomized controlled phase 2/3 trial testing AZD1222 (ChAdOx1 nCoV-19) in healthy adults. Trial participant PBMC samples were collected at day 0 and day 28 after the second dose for TCRbeta chain sequencing. This sample comprised peripheral blood, obtained on day 0 of AZD1222 vaccination. The chain was built from TRBV10-3 and TRBJ2-3, and 7 junctional nucleotides match TRBD1. The origin of this receptor is an adult in good health. The DNA sequence is TGTGCCATCAGTCCGGGACAGATCAGCACAGATACGCAGTATTTT. Translation gives CAISPGQISTDTQYF.